These 3 T cell receptor beta chains were sequenced from one sample in a study of shared clonotypes between healthy human individuals. The method was immunoSEQ multiplex PCR; TCRdb's version includes in-frame clones alone and lacks a portion of them. The sample has 400,000 to 500,000 clones; over 65% are singletons. What was sequenced was PBMCs. The origin of the receptors is a woman aged 40 to 50 in good health. Some clones in this sample may be carry-over from other donors' samples.

This chain links TRBV7-9 with TRBJ1-2; 9 nucleotides align to TRBD1. Germline CDR1 and CDR2: SEHNR and FQNEAQ (reference sequence). V dropped 9 bases and J dropped 4; count of bases not matched to a gene: 12. There are 15 residues in the CDR3. CDR3 bases: TGTGCCAGTCAACACACAGGGGGCGACCCCTATGGCTACACCTTC. Encoded protein: CASQHTGGDPYGYTF.

This chain uses TRBV6-1 with TRBJ1-4, with TRBD1 matching over 8 bases. V shed 3 bases and J 7 bases; nucleotides not matched to a gene: 7. Looked up from germline, CDR1 is MNHNS and CDR2 is SASEGT. The CDR3 is 15 amino acids. CDR3 protein: CASSEDQGAGEKLFF. The CDR3 DNA follows: TGTGCCAGCAGTGAGGATCAGGGGGCTGGTGAAAAACTGTTTTTT.

There are a few counts of this clone. The chain has TRBV27 and TRBJ1-5; D unresolved. Germline CDR1 reads MNHEY; CDR2 reads SMNVEV (reference sequence). The V end was cut by 10 bases, the J end by 6 bases, with 13 bases between. This CDR3 spans 12 amino acids. CDR3 nucleotides: TGTGCCACCGCCGGGGTGGGTCAGCCCCAGCATTTT. Protein sequence: CATAGVGQPQHF.